The clone carrying this T cell receptor beta chain was observed a single time. Produced via immunoSEQ multiplex PCR; TCRdb's table is partial and in-frame only. The table lists 99,000 or so clones, about 95% of them singletons. This record belongs to a study of technical replicates of blood from a handful of donors. V was cut by 5 bases and J by 7 bases, with 18 bases left in between. The CDR3 contains 15 residues. CDR1 is LNHDA and CDR2 is SQIVND in the germline V gene (reference sequence). The chain has TRBV19 and TRBJ1-5; no firm D call. This TCR came from a human donor in good health. Sequencing was carried out using T cells isolated from PBMCs. CDR3 nucleotides: TGTGCCAGTAGTTCGAGCGGGTCTGGAGGACAGCCCCAGCATTTT. Translated, it gives CASSSSGSGGQPQHF.